This T cell receptor (beta chain) was recorded in a study of beta chain features in type 1 diabetes. Per germline, CDR1 MNHEY and CDR2 SVGAGI. The CDR3 has 13 amino acids. J gave up 5 bases and V 7 bases, and 4 bases lay outside the gene matches. The study reverse transcribed the entire isolated RNA, so it sequenced expressed TCRB transcripts. Method: immunoSEQ multiplex PCR; TCRdb's copy keeps in-frame clones and lacks some. In the table there are about 140,000 clones, 9.7% of which are singletons. The sequencing input was central memory CD4+ T cells from blood. The sequence was collected from a middle-aged woman in good health. The chain recombines TRBV6-5 with TRBJ2-5; TRBD1 agrees at 10 bases. The CDR3 region is CASKTGGGETQYF. The CDR3 DNA is TGTGCCAGCAAGACAGGGGGCGGGGAGACCCAGTACTTC.